Reported below is one T cell receptor beta chain. What it recognizes is unknown. Profiled with immunoSEQ multiplex PCR; TCRdb holds only in-frame clones, not every one. The sample shows about 490,000 clones, about three quarters of them seen only once. Looked up from germline, CDR1 is MNHNS and CDR2 is SASEGT. There are 15 residues in the CDR3. Trimming removed 2 bases at V and 3 bases at J, with 13 bases between. This specimen comes from a study of shared clonotypes between healthy human individuals. General study findings and limits: Donors were few, which limited the genetic and exposure-history diversity represented.

The sequencing sample was made of PBMCs. The origin of this receptor is a woman aged 40 to 50 in good health. Some clones in this sample may be carry-over from other donors' samples. J is TRBJ2-5 and V is TRBV6-1; no definite D call. Here the CDR3 DNA reads TGTGCCAGCAGTGAAAGTGGTAACAGAGAAGAGACCCAGTACTTC. It translates to CASSESGNREETQYF.